The 13 T cell receptor beta chains given below trace back to one sample, sequenced in a study of T cell responses to AZD1222 COVID-19 vaccine. Generated by immunoSEQ multiplex PCR, the TCRdb table keeps only in-frame clones and is missing some. The sample lists some 110,000 clones, approximately 90% occurring once. The sample was peripheral blood, taken 28 days after the second AZD1222 dose. These receptors were taken from an adult who received the AZD1222 COVID-19 vaccine.

This chain joins TRBV6-1 and TRBJ2-3; 9 bases align to TRBD1. Germline trimming cut 3 bases from V and 5 bases from J; bases unmatched to any gene: 9. Germline values: CDR1 MNHNS, CDR2 SASEGT. This CDR3 has 16 residues. This CDR3 reads CASSDPPDRGRDTQYF. CDR3 sequence (DNA): TGTGCCAGCAGTGATCCGCCTGACAGGGGGAGAGATACGCAGTATTTT.

The chain employs TRBV19 and TRBJ1-1; D gene uncertain. The germline V and J ends were trimmed by 6 bases and 1 base, with 15 bases remaining between them. Germline-derived CDR1 and CDR2 are LNHDA and SQIVND (reference sequence). The length of the CDR3 is 15 residues. CDR3 bases: TGTGCCAGTAGCCTACGGCAGGTTTCGAACACTGAAGCTTTCTTT. Translated, it gives CASSLRQVSNTEAFF.

The chain links TRBV7-9 to TRBJ1-2; tentatively, D is TRBD1 (6 bases). CDR1 SEHNR and CDR2 FQNEAQ come from the germline V gene (reference sequence). The CDR3 covers 11 residues. V lost 8 bases and J lost 4, with 8 bases in between. CDR3 loop: CASGTLYGYTF. Written as DNA, the CDR3 is TGTGCCAGCGGGACACTCTATGGCTACACCTTC.

The rearrangement links TRBV28 to TRBJ2-7, with D maybe TRBD1 (6 bases). V lost 3 bases to trimming and J lost 4 bases, with 13 bases between them. CDR3 length: 14 amino acids. Germline V lookup: CDR1 MDHEN, CDR2 SYDVKM. The CDR3 sequence: CASSLGPGQYEQYF. CDR3 sequence (DNA): TGTGCCAGCAGTTTGGGGCCTGGACAGTACGAGCAGTACTTC.

The V and J genes are TRBV18 and TRBJ1-1, with 8 positions matching TRBD1. From germline, CDR1 is KGHSH and CDR2 LQKENI. The V segment lost 5 bases and the J segment 1 base; nucleotides outside the gene matches: 18. The CDR3 extends over 19 amino acids. The CDR3 DNA reads TGTGCCAGCTCAACGAATAGGGGGGGACAGGACACCCGGAACACTGAAGCTTTCTTT. It translates to CASSTNRGGQDTRNTEAFF.

The chain recombines TRBV29-1 with TRBJ2-1; TRBD2 might be the D (7 bases). CDR1 SQVTM and CDR2 ANQGSEA come from the germline V gene. The CDR3 runs to 13 residues. Trimming removed 4 bases from V and 8 bases from J, with 15 bases in between. The CDR3, as DNA: TGCAGCGTTGTTCGGGGGGCTTTGGATGAGCAGTTCTTC. Translated: CSVVRGALDEQFF.

The J gene is TRBJ2-1, the V gene TRBV9; 8 nucleotides line up with TRBD2. CDR3 size: 15 residues. Germline V gene lookup returns CDR1 SGDLS and CDR2 YYNGEE. The V segment lost 3 bases and the J segment 6 bases; nucleotides outside the gene matches: 8. CDR3 protein: CASSGPGTSINEQFF. DNA of the CDR3: TGTGCCAGCAGCGGTCCCGGGACTAGTATCAATGAGCAGTTCTTC. Looking up the rest from reference TRBV9 and TRBJ2-1 gives the full variable domain: DSGVTQTPKHLITATGQRVTLRCSPRSGDLSVYWYQQSLDQGLQFLIQYYNGEERAKGNILERFSAQQFPDLHSELNLSSLELGDSALYFCASSGPGTSINEQFFGPGTRLTVL.

The CDR3 nucleotides are TGTGCCACTTCCTACCTGGAGATGAACACTGAAGCTTTCTTT. Translating it yields CATSYLEMNTEAFF. The rearrangement links TRBV7-8 to TRBJ1-1, with D uncertain. CDR3 length: 14 residues. V lost 10 bases and J 0 bases, leaving 15 bases between the germline ends. Germline V gives CDR1 SGHVS, CDR2 FQNEAQ.

The V gene is TRBV7-8, the J gene TRBJ1-1; no definite D call. Germline CDR1 reads SGHVS; CDR2 reads FQNEAQ. V lost 6 bases and J 6 bases, leaving 17 bases between the germline ends. The CDR3 is 14 amino acids. Here the CDR3 DNA reads TGTGCCAGCAGTCCCGGACCATACGAGGCTGAAGCTTTCTTT. Its protein product is CASSPGPYEAEAFF. Drawing the rest from reference TRBV7-8 and TRBJ1-1, the complete variable domain is GAGVSQSPRYKVAKRGQDVALRCDPISGHVSLFWYQQALGQGPEFLTYFQNEAQLDKSGLPSDRFFAERPEGSVSTLKIQRTQQEDSAVYLCASSPGPYEAEAFFGQGTRLTVV.

V and J are TRBV5-6 and TRBJ1-4; maybe TRBD1 (5 bases). Per the germline V gene, CDR1 is SGHDT and CDR2 is YYEEEE. This CDR3 has 14 residues. V was cut by 4 bases and J by 5 bases, with 12 bases left in between. CDR3: CASSRSRENEKLFF. DNA for the CDR3: TGTGCCAGCAGCCGGAGCAGGGAAAATGAAAAACTGTTTTTT.

J is TRBJ2-5 and V is TRBV18; the D is unclear. Germline CDR1 and CDR2: KGHSH and LQKENI. The CDR3 consists of 13 residues. Trimming took 0 bases from V and 2 from J, leaving 4 bases between them. CDR3 sequence reads: CASSPPLQETQYF. The CDR3 bases are TGTGCCAGCTCACCACCGTTGCAAGAGACCCAGTACTTC.

DNA of the CDR3: TGTGCCAGCAGCTTATATTCTGGAAACACCATATATTTT. Encoded protein: CASSLYSGNTIYF. The chain recombines TRBV7-6 with TRBJ1-3; D remains unclear. This CDR3 has 13 amino acids. V gave up 2 bases and J gave up 1 base, with 3 bases separating them. Per the germline V gene, CDR1 is SGHVS and CDR2 is FNYEAQ.

V is TRBV2 and J is TRBJ1-3; maybe TRBD1 (5 bases). V shed 6 bases and J shed 0 bases, with 9 bases lying between them. The CDR3 loop spans 14 amino acids. The germline V gene has CDR1 SNHLY and CDR2 FYNNEI. The CDR3 loop reads CASRADSSGNTIYF. The CDR3 region has the DNA TGTGCCAGCAGGGCAGACAGCTCTGGAAACACCATATATTTT.